These 26 T cell receptor beta chains originate from one sample sequenced in a study of cytotoxic CD8 clonotypes in ibrutinib-treated CLL. Some clones are missing from TCRdb's copy, which holds only in-frame ones; the method was immunoSEQ multiplex PCR. The sample has around 250,000 clones, 70% seen once. The sequenced sample was PBMCs, obtained after 24 months of ibrutinib treatment. Every receptor here comes from a human donor with chronic lymphocytic leukemia.

As DNA, the CDR3 is TGTGCCAGCAGCCCCGCGGGCCAGGTCACAGATACGCAGTATTTT. This sequence encodes CASSPAGQVTDTQYF. V usage is TRBV7-9 and J usage is TRBJ2-3, with a tentative D call TRBD2 (5 bases). This CDR3 has 15 residues. The ends were cut back, 5 bases at V and 2 bases at J, with 14 bases in the middle. The germline V gene has CDR1 SEHNR and CDR2 FQNEAQ (reference sequence). Supplemented by reference TRBV7-9 and TRBJ2-3, the full variable domain reads DTGVSQNPRHKITKRGQNVTFRCDPISEHNRLYWYRQTLGQGPEFLTYFQNEAQLEKSRLLSDRFSAERPKGSFSTLEIQRTEQGDSAMYLCASSPAGQVTDTQYFGPGTRLTVL.

The chain couples TRBV10-1 to TRBJ1-1, with a tentative D call TRBD1 (6 bases). In germline, CDR1 is WNHNN, CDR2 SYGVQD (reference sequence). There are 14 residues in the CDR3. Trimming stripped 5 bases from V and 7 bases from J, with 17 bases between. CDR3: CASSYSQGLDEAFF. The CDR3 nucleotides are TGCGCCAGCAGTTACTCCCAGGGGCTAGATGAAGCTTTCTTT.

The CDR3 nucleotides are TGTGCCAGCAGCTTGGACAGGGCAGAAGAGACCCAGTACTTC. Amino acid sequence: CASSLDRAEETQYF. The chain carries TRBV5-4 and TRBJ2-5, with D perhaps TRBD1 (6 bases). With 0 bases removed from V and 3 bases from J, the gap between germline ends came to 9 bases. The V gene's germline CDR1 is SGHNT and CDR2 YYREEE (reference sequence). The CDR3 is 14 amino acids.

This clone has more than one count but fewer than ten. The chain employs TRBV13 and TRBJ1-2, with 7 bases matching TRBD1. Losses at the gene ends were 8 bases for V and 2 bases for J; bases not matched to a gene: 14. The CDR3 sequence is 16 residues long. Germline CDR1 reads PRHDT; CDR2 reads FYEKMQ (reference sequence). The CDR3 coding sequence is TGTGCCAGCTTAAGGGTGGATGACAGGGACAACTATGGCTACACCTTC. Its protein product is CASLRVDDRDNYGYTF. Looking up the rest from reference TRBV13 and TRBJ1-2 gives the full variable domain: AAGVIQSPRHLIKEKRETATLKCYPIPRHDTVYWYQQGPGQDPQFLISFYEKMQSDKGSIPDRFSAQQFSDYHSELNMSSLELGDSALYFCASLRVDDRDNYGYTFGSGTRLTVV.

The rearrangement links TRBV11-1 to TRBJ2-7; D remains unclear. This CDR3 comprises 13 residues. V was trimmed by 1 base and J by 3 bases, leaving 7 bases between them. The V gene's germline CDR1 is SGHAT and CDR2 FQDESV (reference sequence). CDR3 sequence (DNA): TGTGCCAGCAGCTTAGGTCTAAACTACGAGCAGTACTTC. Residues: CASSLGLNYEQYF.

The chain couples TRBV27 to TRBJ2-7, with D perhaps TRBD2 (6 bases). This CDR3 is 17 amino acids long. Germline lookup yields CDR1 MNHEY and CDR2 SMNVEV (reference sequence). V was clipped by 8 bases and J by 0 bases, with 23 bases between them. Here the CDR3 reads CASFPASGPASSYEQYF. In DNA, the CDR3 is TGTGCCAGCTTTCCGGCCAGCGGGCCCGCTAGCTCCTACGAGCAGTACTTC.

The chain couples TRBV27 to TRBJ2-1; the match to TRBD1 covers 8 bases. Germline trimming cut 5 bases from V and 5 bases from J; bases unmatched to any gene: 8. CDR3 length: 15 amino acids. Germline V gene sequence: CDR1 MNHEY, CDR2 SMNVEV (reference sequence). CDR3 residues: CASSIRQGRHNEQFF. The CDR3 DNA reads TGTGCCAGCAGTATAAGACAGGGGAGGCACAATGAGCAGTTCTTC.

This clone was seen a handful of times. The genes are TRBV2 and TRBJ1-5; a possible D gene is TRBD1 (5 bases). Per germline, CDR1 SNHLY and CDR2 FYNNEI. CDR3 length equals 12 residues. The germline V and J ends were trimmed by 7 bases and 4 bases, with 8 bases remaining between them. Here the CDR3 reads CASMGGNQPQHF. The CDR3 DNA sequence: TGTGCCAGCATGGGGGGAAATCAGCCCCAGCATTTT.

The chain has TRBV11-2 and TRBJ2-1; D not certain. Germline CDR1 is SGHAT and CDR2 is FQNNGV. The V gene lost 0 bases and the J gene lost 10 bases, with 7 bases spanning the gap. The CDR3 runs 12 residues. The DNA for the CDR3 is TGTGCCAGCAGCTTAGAAGAATCCGAGCAGTTCTTC. It codes for CASSLEESEQFF.

This chain uses TRBV11-2 with TRBJ2-3; a weak D match, TRBD1 (5 bases). V lost 4 bases and J 1 base, leaving 12 bases between the germline ends. The CDR3 totals 15 residues. From germline, CDR1 is SGHAT and CDR2 FQNNGV. CDR3 loop: CASSSVRGGTDTQYF. The CDR3 coding sequence is TGTGCCAGCAGCTCGGTAAGGGGTGGCACAGATACGCAGTATTTT.

The chain recombines TRBV6-5 with TRBJ1-2; 9 bases are a match to TRBD1. CDR3 length: 14 amino acids. Germline assignment: CDR1 MNHEY and CDR2 SVGAGI. Losses at the gene ends were 7 bases for V and 6 bases for J; bases not matched to a gene: 9. The CDR3 nucleotides are TGTGCCAGCACTCTAACAGGGGGCGGAGATGGCTACACCTTC. Its translation: CASTLTGGGDGYTF.

The chain has TRBV4-2 and TRBJ2-2, with D hard to call. CDR3 length: 15 residues. V lost 0 bases and J 2 bases, leaving 7 bases between the germline ends. Germline V CDR1 and CDR2: LGHNA, YNFKEQ. CDR3 nucleotides: TGTGCCAGCAGCCAAGAACCACTAAACACCGGGGAGCTGTTTTTT. Translating gives CASSQEPLNTGELFF.

The chain carries TRBV6-1 and TRBJ2-7; the match to TRBD2 covers 11 bases. Germline V gene data show CDR1 as MNHNS and CDR2 as SASEGT. Trimming cost V 4 bases and J 0 bases; bases outside gene matches: 5. This CDR3 spans 16 amino acids. CDR3 sequence reads: CASSGGTSGVSYEQYF. In nucleotides, the CDR3 is TGTGCCAGCAGTGGAGGGACTAGCGGAGTCTCCTACGAGCAGTACTTC.

This clone was seen more than once but under ten times. The genes are TRBV6-6 and TRBJ2-7; D is ambiguous. The CDR3 contains 14 residues. CDR1 and CDR2 (germline): MNHNY, SVGAGI (reference sequence). V was clipped by 6 bases and J by 0 bases, with 12 bases between them. The CDR3 protein is CASSRTTSSYEQYF. Written as DNA, the CDR3 is TGTGCCAGCAGCCGAACAACGAGCTCCTACGAGCAGTACTTC.

This chain uses TRBV7-2 with TRBJ2-4; D not certain. The V end was cut by 3 bases, the J end by 0 bases, with 6 bases between. CDR1 SGHTA and CDR2 FQGNSA come from the germline V gene. The CDR3 extends over 14 amino acids. CDR3 in amino acids: CASSLELAKNIQYF. CDR3 sequence (DNA): TGTGCCAGCAGCTTGGAACTAGCCAAAAACATTCAGTACTTC.

The chain recombines TRBV5-4 with TRBJ2-2, with a possible D match to TRBD1 (5 bases). Between the trimmed V and J ends, which lost 0 bases and 3 bases, there was a span of 12 bases. Germline CDR1 is SGHNT and CDR2 is YYREEE (reference sequence). The CDR3 runs 16 residues. The CDR3 region is CASSLARGLDTGELFF. In DNA form, the CDR3 reads TGTGCCAGCAGCTTGGCTAGGGGTTTGGACACCGGGGAGCTGTTTTTT.

This chain links TRBV5-1 with TRBJ2-1, with 12 bases that match TRBD1. Looked up from germline, CDR1 is SGHRS and CDR2 is YFSETQ. V lost 4 bases to trimming and J lost 2 bases; unmatched junction nucleotides: 13. The CDR3 runs 19 residues. The CDR3 bases are TGCGCCAGCAGCCCCTCCGGGACAGGGGGCAGGGTCGCCTACAATGAGCAGTTCTTC. Translation gives CASSPSGTGGRVAYNEQFF.

The CDR3 loop is CASSYAPAYEQYF. The CDR3 bases are TGTGCCAGCAGTTACGCTCCGGCCTACGAGCAGTACTTC. This chain uses TRBV6-5 with TRBJ2-7, with no clear D. CDR1 and CDR2 (germline): MNHEY, SVGAGI. V was clipped by 2 bases and J by 2 bases, with 7 bases between them. CDR3 length: 13 amino acids.

This clone has only a few counts. V usage is TRBV27 and J usage is TRBJ1-2; no clear D gene. This CDR3 is 13 amino acids long. Trimming pared 2 bases from V and 0 bases from J, leaving 4 bases between. Germline V gene lookup returns CDR1 MNHEY and CDR2 SMNVEV (reference sequence). This CDR3 reads CASSLTANYGYTF. The CDR3 nucleotides read TGTGCCAGCAGTTTAACAGCTAACTATGGCTACACCTTC.

The chain couples TRBV4-2 to TRBJ2-5; 9 bases fit TRBD1. This CDR3 region has 13 residues. Trimming took 6 bases from V and 2 from J; bases not matched to a gene: 1. CDR1 is LGHNA, CDR2 YNFKEQ, per germline. CDR3 residues: CASRTGGQETQYF. CDR3 sequence (DNA): TGTGCCAGCAGGACAGGGGGGCAAGAGACCCAGTACTTC.

The chain has TRBV6-1 and TRBJ2-7; TRBD2 is a possible D gene (5 bases). The V end was cut by 4 bases, the J end by 2 bases, with 9 bases between. Per the germline V gene, CDR1 is MNHNS and CDR2 is SASEGT. The CDR3 contains 13 residues. CDR3 amino acids: CASSASGAYEQYF. DNA for the CDR3: TGTGCCAGCAGTGCCAGCGGCGCCTACGAGCAGTACTTC.

In the case of this clone: At the DNA level, this CDR3 is encoded by other sequences in the same sample as well. The V call is TRBV5-1, the J call TRBJ1-5, with D tentatively TRBD1 (5 bases). Germline CDR1 SGHRS, CDR2 YFSETQ. Trimming took 0 bases from V and 6 from J, leaving 10 bases between them. This CDR3 region has 14 residues. CDR3 sequence reads: CASSLGQGGQPQHF. The CDR3 bases are TGCGCCAGCAGCTTGGGGCAGGGTGGTCAGCCCCAGCATTTT.

This rearrangement joins TRBV28 to TRBJ1-2, with unresolved D. CDR1 MDHEN and CDR2 SYDVKM come from the germline V gene. Trimming cost V 6 bases and J 7 bases, with 15 bases left between them. This CDR3 has 13 residues. In DNA form, the CDR3 reads TGTGCCAGCAGGGTCGAGGACGGAGCTGGCTACACCTTC. Amino acids: CASRVEDGAGYTF.

This clone was picked up a small number of times. This chain uses TRBV19 with TRBJ1-3; D remains ambiguous. The length of the CDR3 is 14 residues. The germline V gene encodes CDR1 LNHDA and CDR2 SQIVND (reference sequence). V gave up 7 bases and J gave up 0 bases, with 10 bases separating them. In DNA, the CDR3 is TGTGCCAGTATTGGGCCCGGCTCTGGAAACACCATATATTTT. This codes for CASIGPGSGNTIYF.

The J gene is TRBJ2-3, the V gene TRBV2; possibly TRBD2 for D (6 bases). Trimming cost V 4 bases and J 4 bases, with 12 bases left between them. Germline V gene lookup returns CDR1 SNHLY and CDR2 FYNNEI. The CDR3 length is 14 residues. CDR3 DNA sequence: TGTGCCAGCAGTGGACCGGGCGGGGCAGATACGCAGTATTTT. It encodes CASSGPGGADTQYF.

The V call is TRBV5-8, the J call TRBJ2-3; TRBD1 might be the D (5 bases). The CDR3 sequence is 12 residues long. Trimming removed 4 bases from V and 5 bases from J, with 8 bases in between. CDR1 is SGHTS, CDR2 YDEGEE, per germline. This CDR3 is CASSPRGDTQYF. CDR3 nucleotides: TGTGCCAGCAGCCCAAGGGGAGATACGCAGTATTTT.